The 30 T cell receptor beta chains reported below all come from one sample, sequenced in a study of T cells in localized non-small cell lung cancer. Assay: immunoSEQ multiplex PCR; the TCRdb copy retains only in-frame clones and omits some. This table holds approximately 2,500 clones, more than 35% found once. The sample consisted of normal lung tissue next to the tumor, taken before any cancer treatment. These receptors were collected from a male donor aged 60 or older with stage I lung adenocarcinoma.

A few counts support this clone. The rearrangement links TRBV6-8 to TRBJ1-2; D gene uncertain. This CDR3 contains 13 residues. Trimming removed 5 bases from V and 4 bases from J, with 11 bases in between. Germline-derived CDR1 and CDR2 are MNHGY and SAAAGT. The CDR3: CASSQSGSYGYTF. CDR3 sequence (DNA): TGTGCCAGCAGTCAAAGCGGCAGCTATGGCTACACCTTC.

The chain has TRBV29-1 and TRBJ2-3, with 11 bases lining up with TRBD1. CDR1 SQVTM and CDR2 ANQGSEA come from the germline V gene. The CDR3 totals 15 residues. V shed 7 bases and J 3 bases; nucleotides not matched to a gene: 9. CDR3 region: CSAGTGTGGTDTQYF. CDR3 in DNA: TGCAGCGCCGGGACCGGGACAGGGGGGACAGATACGCAGTATTTT.

This clone was counted many times. The chain has TRBV7-5 and TRBJ2-3; TRBD2 is the table's D call, not checked against the DNA. TRBV7-5 is shown as a pseudogene. The CDR3 totals 16 residues. The CDR3 region has the DNA TGTGCCAGCAGCTTACTAGCGGGCACTAGCACAGATACGCAGTATTTT. Translated: CASSLLAGTSTDTQYF.

V gene TRBV6-8 combines with J gene TRBJ1-2, with 10 bases matching TRBD1. Germline V gene data show CDR1 as MNHGY and CDR2 as SAAAGT. The CDR3 totals 13 residues. J was trimmed by 6 bases and V by 5 bases; bases with no gene match: 3. CDR3 amino acids: CASSAGTGDGYTF. The CDR3 region has the DNA TGTGCCAGCAGTGCTGGGACAGGGGATGGCTACACCTTC.

This rearrangement joins TRBV25-1 to TRBJ2-3; D is possibly TRBD2 (5 bases). V lost 7 bases to trimming and J lost 0 bases, with 11 bases between them. The CDR3 is 14 residues long. Germline loops: CDR1 MGHDK, CDR2 SYGVNS. The CDR3 loop reads CASMRGFSTDTQYF. The DNA for the CDR3 is TGTGCCAGCATGAGAGGGTTCAGCACAGATACGCAGTATTTT.

Comment on this clone: The sample contains more than one DNA sequence encoding this CDR3. The CDR3 DNA follows: TGTGCCAGTAGATTGGACGGGAATCAGCCCCAGCATTTT. This encodes CASRLDGNQPQHF. This chain uses TRBV19 with TRBJ1-5; the D is unclear. This CDR3 comprises 13 residues. V was pared by 6 bases and J by 4 bases, with 10 bases between. Looked up from germline, CDR1 is LNHDA and CDR2 is SQIVND (reference sequence).

This chain joins TRBV28 and TRBJ1-5; possible D gene TRBD1, 6 bases. V was pared by 7 bases and J by 4 bases, with 14 bases between. This CDR3 is 14 amino acids long. Per germline, CDR1 MDHEN and CDR2 SYDVKM. CDR3 bases: TGTGCCAGCAAGGACAGAATTCAAAATCAGCCCCAGCATTTT. This translates into CASKDRIQNQPQHF.

This sequence joins TRBV6-8 and TRBJ1-1, with 7 positions matching TRBD1. The germline V gene has CDR1 MNHGY and CDR2 SAAAGT. The V segment lost 4 bases and the J segment 1 base; nucleotides outside the gene matches: 6. The CDR3 runs to 15 residues. CDR3 region: CASSSQGRENTEAFF. The CDR3 DNA sequence: TGTGCCAGCAGTTCACAGGGGCGGGAGAACACTGAAGCTTTCTTT.

The chain has TRBV6-8 and TRBJ2-7; 10 nucleotides agree with TRBD1. The CDR3 loop spans 16 amino acids. V was pared by 5 bases and J by 2 bases, with 9 bases of the junction left unmatched. The V gene's germline CDR1 is MNHGY and CDR2 SAAAGT. CDR3 region: CASSGRGGQGPYEQYF. The CDR3 nucleotides are TGTGCCAGCAGTGGCCGGGGGGGACAGGGGCCCTACGAGCAGTACTTC.

By its share, this clone is medium-sized. This chain uses TRBV6-8 with TRBJ2-2, with TRBD2 matching over 8 bases. Germline V lookup: CDR1 MNHGY, CDR2 SAAAGT. V gave up 11 bases and J gave up 3 bases; unmatched junction bases: 11. The CDR3 length is 15 residues. CDR3 nucleotide sequence: TGTGCCTCCCGGGGGGGGCAGATGGACACCGGGGAGCTGTTTTTT. This translates into CASRGGQMDTGELFF.

The chain links TRBV11-3 to TRBJ2-1; tentatively, D is TRBD1 (7 bases). The CDR3 sequence is 14 residues long. CDR1 is SGHNT, CDR2 YENEEA, per germline. The ends were cut back, 2 bases at V and 8 bases at J, with 13 bases in the middle. This chain's CDR3 is CASSLRAGGYEQFF. DNA of the CDR3: TGTGCCAGCAGCTTAAGGGCAGGGGGGTATGAGCAGTTCTTC.

This chain joins TRBV29-1 and TRBJ2-1; D unresolved. Trimming shortened V by 4 bases and J by 4 bases, and 11 bases separated the two germline ends. This CDR3 spans 13 amino acids. Germline CDR1 and CDR2: SQVTM and ANQGSEA. The CDR3 here is CSVVVGWYNEQFF. The CDR3 DNA sequence: TGCAGCGTTGTGGTAGGGTGGTACAATGAGCAGTTCTTC.

The chain links TRBV11-3 to TRBJ2-3; 11 bases line up with TRBD2. CDR1 is SGHNT and CDR2 is YENEEA in the germline V gene. The CDR3 runs to 16 residues. V lost 1 base and J lost 3; bases outside the gene matches: 3. DNA for the CDR3: TGTGCCAGCAGCTTAGGTACTAGCGGGAGAACAGATACGCAGTATTTT. Translating gives CASSLGTSGRTDTQYF.

The chain combines TRBV19 with TRBJ2-1, with D hard to call. CDR1 is LNHDA and CDR2 is SQIVND in the germline V gene (reference sequence). The V gene lost 3 bases and the J gene lost 2 bases, with 5 bases spanning the gap. This CDR3 comprises 13 residues. CDR3 sequence: CASSIPPYNEQFF. In DNA form, the CDR3 reads TGTGCCAGTAGTATCCCACCCTACAATGAGCAGTTCTTC.

Only a few counts were recorded for this clone. This chain links TRBV28 with TRBJ1-1; D might be TRBD1 (6 bases). Germline values: CDR1 MDHEN, CDR2 SYDVKM. Trimming stripped 5 bases from V and 1 base from J, with 8 bases between. The CDR3 covers 13 residues. The CDR3 loop is CASSRQENTEAFF. The CDR3 region has the DNA TGTGCCAGCAGTCGACAGGAGAACACTGAAGCTTTCTTT.

This chain links TRBV19 with TRBJ2-1; D may be TRBD2 (5 bases). Germline lookup yields CDR1 LNHDA and CDR2 SQIVND (reference sequence). V was trimmed by 5 bases and J by 1 base, leaving 18 bases between them. This CDR3 has 17 residues. CDR3 amino acids: CASSPPGPRGSYNEQFF. The CDR3 bases are TGTGCCAGTAGTCCACCGGGCCCCCGGGGTTCCTACAATGAGCAGTTCTTC.

By proportion, this clone is medium-sized (0.01 to 0.1%). The rearrangement links TRBV28 to TRBJ2-3; D is unresolved. CDR1 is MDHEN, CDR2 SYDVKM, per germline. This CDR3 has 14 residues. Deletions cut 5 bases from V and 4 bases from J, with 13 bases between. The CDR3 region has the DNA TGTGCCAGCAGTGTCTCGACTGGCCCAGATACGCAGTATTTT. Its protein product is CASSVSTGPDTQYF.

The chain combines TRBV29-1 with TRBJ2-1; no firm D call. CDR1 is SQVTM and CDR2 is ANQGSEA in the germline V gene. The CDR3 is 12 residues long. V was cut by 5 bases and J by 3 bases, with 8 bases left in between. The CDR3 DNA is TGCAGCGTTCCATTCAGCTACAATGAGCAGTTCTTC. Amino acids: CSVPFSYNEQFF.

This clone was found a few times. CDR3 DNA: TGTGCCAGCAGCCCGGGACTAGCGGGGGGCCGGGATACGCAGTATTTT. This gives the protein CASSPGLAGGRDTQYF. This chain uses TRBV11-3 with TRBJ2-3; 15 positions agree with TRBD2. CDR1 and CDR2 (germline): SGHNT, YENEEA. Unmatched junction bases numbered 6, after V lost 5 bases and J lost 6 bases. This CDR3 has 16 amino acids.

CDR3 DNA: TGTGCCAGCTCACCAGGGACTGGGGCCAACGTCCTGACTTTC. It encodes CASSPGTGANVLTF. The chain recombines TRBV18 with TRBJ2-6; D unresolved. In germline, CDR1 is KGHSH, CDR2 LQKENI. The CDR3 has 14 amino acids. Trimming cost V 2 bases and J 2 bases, with 4 bases left between them.

The chain uses TRBV19 and TRBJ2-1, with no clear D. This CDR3 is built from 15 residues. Germline CDR1 LNHDA, CDR2 SQIVND (reference sequence). V was trimmed by 3 bases and J by 3 bases, leaving 12 bases between them. CDR3 coding DNA: TGTGCCAGTAGTATCCTAGGTGATAACTACAATGAGCAGTTCTTC. Encoded protein: CASSILGDNYNEQFF.

This clone was detected a few times. The rearrangement links TRBV6-8 to TRBJ1-1, with D possibly TRBD1 on 5 matching bases. With 5 bases removed from V and 5 bases from J, the gap between germline ends came to 12 bases. There are 13 residues in the CDR3. Germline loops: CDR1 MNHGY, CDR2 SAAAGT. CDR3 protein: CASSAGGSTEAFF. The CDR3 DNA reads TGTGCCAGCAGTGCGGGGGGAAGTACTGAAGCTTTCTTT.

The chain uses TRBV19 and TRBJ2-3, with D possibly matching TRBD2 (7 bases). The CDR3 spans 14 residues. Trimming took 1 base from V and 5 from J, leaving 10 bases between them. Germline CDR1 reads LNHDA; CDR2 reads SQIVND (reference sequence). CDR3 sequence (DNA): TGTGCCAGTAGTATAGCGGGGGGCCAAGATACGCAGTATTTT. It translates to CASSIAGGQDTQYF. The full variable domain, completed using reference TRBV19 and TRBJ2-3, is DGGITQSPKYLFRKEGQNVTLSCEQNLNHDAMYWYRQDPGQGLRLIYYSQIVNDFQKGDIAEGYSVSREKKESFPLTVTSAQKNPTAFYLCASSIAGGQDTQYFGPGTRLTVL.

This sequence joins TRBV30 and TRBJ1-1; D is unresolved. Trimming pared 3 bases from V and 5 bases from J, leaving 10 bases between. Per the germline V gene, CDR1 is GTSNPN and CDR2 is SVGIG (reference sequence). This CDR3 is 12 amino acids long. For the CDR3, the DNA is TGTGCCTGGAGACGAGGGTGGACTGAAGCTTTCTTT. This gives the protein CAWRRGWTEAFF.

The CDR3 nucleotides are TGTGCCAGCAGTTCGGGCAGGAGGGATGGCTACACCTTC. It codes for CASSSGRRDGYTF. This chain connects TRBV6-8 to TRBJ1-2; no clear D. This CDR3 region has 13 residues. Trimming removed 4 bases at V and 6 bases at J, with 12 bases between. The germline V gene encodes CDR1 MNHGY and CDR2 SAAAGT.

Here the CDR3 DNA reads TGTGCCAGCAGTCCCATGCGAGAGACCCAGTACTTC. It specifies CASSPMRETQYF. The chain uses TRBV28 and TRBJ2-5; D is undetermined. Trimming cost V 5 bases and J 4 bases, with 8 bases left between them. This CDR3 comprises 12 residues. Germline CDR1 MDHEN, CDR2 SYDVKM.

This sequence joins TRBV5-1 and TRBJ2-1; 15 bases are shared with TRBD2. This CDR3 comprises 15 residues. Trimming cost V 4 bases and J 8 bases; bases outside gene matches: 4. Germline-derived CDR1 and CDR2 are SGHRS and YFSETQ. CDR3 nucleotide sequence: TGCGCCAGCAGCATAAGGACTAGCGGGGGGGATGAGCAGTTCTTC. Translating gives CASSIRTSGGDEQFF.

This clone has a handful of counts. The gene calls are TRBV30 and TRBJ1-2; the match to TRBD1 covers 7 bases. Germline CDR1 and CDR2: GTSNPN and SVGIG (reference sequence). The V gene end was trimmed by 3 bases and the J gene end by 5 bases; junction bases not matched to a gene: 9. The CDR3 has 14 residues. The CDR3 protein is CAWRVQGRVYGYTF. Written as DNA, the CDR3 is TGTGCCTGGAGGGTACAGGGGAGGGTGTATGGCTACACCTTC.

J is TRBJ1-3 and V is TRBV6-4; 8 nucleotides agree with TRBD1. The germline CDR1 and CDR2 sequences are MRHNA and SNTAGT. This CDR3 region has 15 residues. Losses at the gene ends were 6 bases for V and 4 bases for J; bases not matched to a gene: 8. CDR3 nucleotide sequence: TGTGCCAGCAGACCGGGACAGGCTTCAGGAAACACCATATATTTT. Its translation: CASRPGQASGNTIYF.

The chain employs TRBV28 and TRBJ2-5; 10 nucleotides match TRBD2. Germline CDR1 MDHEN, CDR2 SYDVKM. This CDR3 spans 16 amino acids. V shed 5 bases, J shed 2 bases, and the junction held 8 bases outside the gene matches. CDR3 sequence reads: CASSPSSGSTQETQYF. CDR3 coding DNA: TGTGCCAGCAGTCCTTCTAGCGGGAGTACACAAGAGACCCAGTACTTC.